Presented here are 6 T cell receptor beta chains from one specimen sequenced in a study of T cell repertoires in cytomegalovirus infection. TCRdb re-called the reads through MiXCR, storing one row per CDR3 protein. The sample holds some 350,000 distinct CDR3 sequences; around a sixth are singletons and the top ten take 8.7%. The specimen was PBMCs. The receptors here all came from a human donor in good health (CMV status not recorded). Some clones in this sample may be carry-over from other donors' samples.

Comment on this clonotype: A much bigger clone sits one base away, suggesting this may be a read error. The chain is built from TRBV12-3 or TRBV12-4 and TRBJ1-2; TRBD1 might be the D (5 bases). This CDR3 region has 13 residues. The CDR3 bases are TGTGCCAGCCGTTTGGGCAGGGTTCTTGGCTACACCTTC. This translates into CASRLGRVLGYTF.

This clonotype was detected many times. V is TRBV5-1 and J is TRBJ2-7, with 7 bases aligning to TRBD1. V trimming: 4 bases; J trimming: 1 base; junction bases outside the gene matches: 8. The CDR3 runs 15 residues. Per the germline V gene, CDR1 is SGHRS and CDR2 is YFSETQ. The chain's CDR3 is CASSPRTGRSYEQYF. The DNA of the CDR3 is TGCGCCAGCAGCCCAAGGACAGGACGATCCTACGAGCAGTACTTC.

On this clonotype itself: Being one base from a much bigger clone, this may be a read error. This chain connects TRBV20-1 to TRBJ1-4; unclear D gene. The V gene's germline CDR1 is DFQATT and CDR2 SNEGSKA (reference sequence). There are 12 residues in the CDR3. The germline V and J ends were trimmed by 5 bases and 12 bases, with 16 bases remaining between them. This CDR3 reads CSARSRACELFF. The CDR3 nucleotides read TGCAGTGCTCGATCGCGGGCATGCGAACTGTTTTTT.

In this sample, this clonotype turned up many times. This chain links TRBV7-2 with TRBJ2-3, with TRBD1 identical over 7 bases. The CDR3 is 15 residues long. Unmatched junction bases numbered 6, after V lost 1 base and J lost 5 bases. Germline CDR1 reads SGHTA; CDR2 reads FQGNSA. CDR3 sequence reads: CASSLEQGLVDTQYF. CDR3 bases: TGTGCCAGCAGCTTAGAACAGGGGTTGGTAGATACGCAGTATTTT.

This clonotype was recorded many times. The chain joins TRBV5-4 to TRBJ2-7; D is possibly TRBD1 (6 bases). This CDR3 region has 16 residues. Trimming shortened V by 4 bases and J by 0 bases, and 17 bases separated the two germline ends. Germline lookup yields CDR1 SGHNT and CDR2 YYREEE (reference sequence). The CDR3 is CASSPARTESSYEQYF. In nucleotides, the CDR3 is TGTGCCAGCAGCCCGGCGAGGACAGAGAGCTCCTACGAGCAGTACTTC.

The chain carries TRBV6-6 and TRBJ2-3, with D perhaps TRBD1 or TRBD2 (5 bases each). Trimming took off 2 bases at V and 8 bases at J, with 11 bases between the two ends. Germline loops: CDR1 MNHNY, CDR2 SVGAGI (reference sequence). The CDR3 covers 13 residues. The CDR3 DNA follows: TGTGCCAGCAGTTACGGGTTGAGGGGTACGCAGTATTTT. Protein sequence: CASSYGLRGTQYF.